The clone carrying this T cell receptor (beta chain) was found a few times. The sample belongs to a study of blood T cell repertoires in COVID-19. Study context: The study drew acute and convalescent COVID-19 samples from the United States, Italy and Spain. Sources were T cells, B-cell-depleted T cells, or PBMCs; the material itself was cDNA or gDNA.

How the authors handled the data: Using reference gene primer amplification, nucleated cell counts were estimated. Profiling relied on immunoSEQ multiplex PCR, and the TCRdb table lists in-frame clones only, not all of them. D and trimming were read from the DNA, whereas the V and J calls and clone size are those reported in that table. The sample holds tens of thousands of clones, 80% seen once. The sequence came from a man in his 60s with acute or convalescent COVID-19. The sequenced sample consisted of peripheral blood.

The CDR3 reads CASSLRLGGGVRTF. The CDR3 region has the DNA TGTGCCAGCAGCTTACGTCTGGGGGGAGGTGTAAGGACCTTC. The V call is TRBV7-8, the J call TRBJ1-2, with D possibly matching TRBD1 (5 bases). This CDR3 is 14 amino acids long. Germline values: CDR1 SGHVS, CDR2 FQNEAQ. V gave up 2 bases and J gave up 14 bases, with 21 bases separating them.